The rows below give T cell receptor beta chains drawn from one sample of a study of blood T cell repertoires in COVID-19. The repertoire was sequenced with immunoSEQ multiplex PCR; TCRdb's copy has only in-frame clones and lacks some. The data hold 300,000 to 350,000 clones, with approximately 88% observed a single time. Material for sequencing was PBMCs or T cells enriched from blood (not recorded which). The receptors were sampled from a young man who had recovered from COVID-19. Both conserved end residues are part of each CDR3. Fields, in order: J gene, V gene, D gene, clone size, CDR3 protein, CDR3 DNA. The D gene is left open where the match is weak. The size field is filled for only some rows; it gives once, few, many or a size class.

j_gene: TRBJ2-7
v_gene: TRBV2
d_gene: .
abundance: once
CDR3aa: CASSGQGYEQYF
CDR3nt: TGTGCCAGCAGTGGGCAGGGGTACGAGCAGTACTTC

j_gene: TRBJ2-3
v_gene: TRBV24-1
d_gene: TRBD2
abundance: .
CDR3aa: CATSDLRLAGDASTDTQYF
CDR3nt: TGTGCCACCAGTGATTTAAGACTAGCGGGGGATGCTAGCACAGATACGCAGTATTTT

j_gene: TRBJ1-4
v_gene: TRBV11-2
d_gene: TRBD1
abundance: once
CDR3aa: CASSLGQGSTNEKLFF
CDR3nt: TGTGCCAGCAGCCTCGGACAGGGCTCGACTAATGAAAAACTGTTTTTT

j_gene: TRBJ2-7
v_gene: TRBV13
d_gene: .
abundance: few
CDR3aa: CASSLVPGTYEQYF
CDR3nt: TGTGCCAGCAGCTTAGTCCCGGGTACCTACGAGCAGTACTTC

j_gene: TRBJ1-6
v_gene: TRBV27
d_gene: .
abundance: .
CDR3aa: CASSLWSDNSPLHF
CDR3nt: TGTGCCAGCAGTTTATGGTCGGATAATTCACCCCTCCACTTT

j_gene: TRBJ2-2
v_gene: TRBV28
d_gene: TRBD1
abundance: .
CDR3aa: CASSVGTGRNTGELFF
CDR3nt: TGTGCCAGCAGTGTTGGGACAGGGCGCAACACCGGGGAGCTGTTTTTT

j_gene: TRBJ1-3
v_gene: TRBV19
d_gene: .
abundance: .
CDR3aa: CASSLQALSGNTIYF
CDR3nt: TGTGCCAGTAGCCTACAGGCTCTCTCTGGAAACACCATATATTTT

j_gene: TRBJ1-4
v_gene: TRBV19
d_gene: TRBD1
abundance: .
CDR3aa: CASSADRAGANEKLFF
CDR3nt: TGTGCCAGTAGTGCAGACAGGGCCGGGGCTAATGAAAAACTGTTTTTT

j_gene: TRBJ2-5
v_gene: TRBV27
d_gene: TRBD2
abundance: .
CDR3aa: CASSLWGGKETQYF
CDR3nt: TGTGCCAGCAGTTTATGGGGGGGGAAAGAGACCCAGTACTTC

j_gene: TRBJ1-5
v_gene: TRBV28
d_gene: TRBD1
abundance: .
CDR3aa: CASSPGQGVDQPQHF
CDR3nt: TGTGCCAGCTCTCCGGGACAGGGTGTAGATCAGCCCCAGCATTTT

j_gene: TRBJ1-4
v_gene: TRBV9
d_gene: .
abundance: .
CDR3aa: CASSVPGEKLFF
CDR3nt: TGTGCCAGCAGCGTACCAGGTGAAAAACTGTTTTTT

j_gene: TRBJ1-5
v_gene: TRBV30
d_gene: TRBD1
abundance: .
CDR3aa: CAWSLDRVQPQHF
CDR3nt: TGTGCCTGGAGTCTGGACAGGGTCCAGCCCCAGCATTTT

j_gene: TRBJ2-4
v_gene: TRBV29-1
d_gene: .
abundance: .
CDR3aa: CSVVTTGNIQYF
CDR3nt: TGCAGCGTTGTAACCACAGGAAACATTCAGTACTTC

j_gene: TRBJ2-3
v_gene: TRBV9
d_gene: .
abundance: once
CDR3aa: CASSVVDNQDTQYF
CDR3nt: TGTGCCAGCAGCGTAGTAGATAACCAAGATACGCAGTATTTT

j_gene: TRBJ2-3
v_gene: TRBV5-4
d_gene: TRBD1
abundance: .
CDR3aa: CASSPKLGDRGRGTDTQYF
CDR3nt: TGTGCCAGCAGCCCAAAGTTGGGGGACAGGGGGCGAGGCACAGATACGCAGTATTTT

j_gene: TRBJ2-3
v_gene: TRBV5-4
d_gene: TRBD2
abundance: .
CDR3aa: CASSLEAERGSTDTQYF
CDR3nt: TGTGCCAGCAGCTTGGAAGCTGAGCGGGGGAGCACAGATACGCAGTATTTT

j_gene: TRBJ1-5
v_gene: TRBV21-1
d_gene: .
abundance: .
CDR3aa: CASSITGGHQPQHF
CDR3nt: TGTGCCAGCAGCATAACAGGGGGTCATCAGCCCCAGCATTTT

j_gene: TRBJ2-7
v_gene: TRBV4-1
d_gene: TRBD1
abundance: .
CDR3aa: CASSHQYGTGNINEQYF
CDR3nt: TGCGCCAGCAGCCATCAATATGGGACAGGTAATATAAACGAGCAGTACTTC

j_gene: TRBJ2-7
v_gene: TRBV4-2
d_gene: .
abundance: .
CDR3aa: CASSQEVGRPLRQYF
CDR3nt: TGTGCCAGCAGCCAAGAAGTGGGGAGGCCCCTTCGGCAGTACTTC

j_gene: TRBJ1-5
v_gene: TRBV7-8
d_gene: TRBD1
abundance: .
CDR3aa: CASSLGNRGGNQPQHF
CDR3nt: TGTGCCAGCAGCTTGGGTAACAGGGGGGGCAATCAGCCCCAGCATTTT

j_gene: TRBJ1-3
v_gene: TRBV11-3
d_gene: TRBD1
abundance: .
CDR3aa: CASSFGTALYSGNTIYF
CDR3nt: TGTGCCAGCAGTTTCGGGACAGCGCTATACTCTGGAAACACCATATATTTT

j_gene: TRBJ1-2
v_gene: TRBV10-3
d_gene: .
abundance: once
CDR3aa: CAISEFQGRNYGYTF
CDR3nt: TGTGCCATCAGTGAGTTTCAGGGCCGTAACTATGGCTACACCTTC

j_gene: TRBJ1-2
v_gene: TRBV5-1
d_gene: TRBD1
abundance: .
CDR3aa: CASSTGTGSYGYTF
CDR3nt: TGCGCCAGCAGCACCGGGACAGGGAGTTACGGCTACACCTTC

j_gene: TRBJ2-4
v_gene: TRBV28
d_gene: .
abundance: .
CDR3aa: CASSFSLAKNIQYF
CDR3nt: TGTGCCAGCAGTTTCTCACTAGCCAAAAACATTCAGTACTTC

j_gene: TRBJ2-2
v_gene: TRBV7-2
d_gene: .
abundance: .
CDR3aa: CASSSDWRGELFF
CDR3nt: TGTGCCAGCAGCTCAGACTGGCGCGGGGAGCTGTTTTTT

j_gene: TRBJ1-2
v_gene: TRBV11-2
d_gene: TRBD1
abundance: .
CDR3aa: CASSLNDREGTGYTF
CDR3nt: TGTGCCAGCAGCCTCAACGACAGGGAAGGGACTGGCTACACCTTC